Listed here is a single T cell receptor beta chain. The antigen is undetermined. TCR cDNA was made by 5'RACE template switching, adding a universal primer site and UMIs. One entry per CDR3 protein results from TCRdb running MiXCR on the 5' RACE reads. The table has around 260,000 distinct CDR3 sequences, 5.2% seen once. The data were obtained in a study of T cells after yellow fever vaccination. Whole-study results and caveats: A weaker but faster secondary response was observed, peaking on day 5 versus 15. Most primary-vaccination clones recurred post-booster (approximately 96% CD4, around 90% CD8). Just a small share of clonotypes turned up in the CD4 compartment as well as the CD8 compartment.

Trimming left V 5 bases short and J 6 bases short, with 13 bases between. CDR1 KGHSH and CDR2 LQKENI come from the germline V gene. The length of the CDR3 is 13 residues. This chain joins TRBV18 and TRBJ1-1, with D possibly matching TRBD1 (5 bases). The source material was CD4+ T cells sorted from PBMCs, sampled on the day of the yellow fever booster vaccination. The source of this sequence is a man younger than 30 who received the YFV17D yellow fever vaccine. Written as DNA, the CDR3 is TGTGCCAGCTCAGAGGGGCGCGGCGCTGAAGCTTTCTTT. As protein: CASSEGRGAEAFF.